This record concerns one TCR beta chain sequence. Its antigen is unknown. Only in-frame clones appear in the TCRdb table, and some are missing; sequencing was by immunoSEQ multiplex PCR. The data hold 950,000 to 1,100,000 clones, with around four fifths observed a single time. The V end lost 0 bases, the J end lost 3 bases, and 19 bases lay between the germline ends. The germline V gene has CDR1 SGHRS and CDR2 YFSETQ. This CDR3 comprises 17 residues. The data derive from a study of shared clonotypes between healthy human individuals. Study-level points and caveats: Tissue TCR repertoires likely differ from these blood-only repertoires.

CD4+ cells yielded CD45RA+ naive and CD45RA-negative memory subsets. Sequenced input: memory CD4+ T cells sorted from blood. Indicated subset: CD45RA-negative fraction. The chain combines TRBV5-1 with TRBJ2-7; tentative D call: TRBD1 (6 bases). This sequence was found in a man between 18 and 29 years old in good health. Written as DNA, the CDR3 is TGCGCCAGCAGCTTGGCCAATACCAGGGGCCGAGGCTACGAGCAGTACTTC. This translates into CASSLANTRGRGYEQYF.